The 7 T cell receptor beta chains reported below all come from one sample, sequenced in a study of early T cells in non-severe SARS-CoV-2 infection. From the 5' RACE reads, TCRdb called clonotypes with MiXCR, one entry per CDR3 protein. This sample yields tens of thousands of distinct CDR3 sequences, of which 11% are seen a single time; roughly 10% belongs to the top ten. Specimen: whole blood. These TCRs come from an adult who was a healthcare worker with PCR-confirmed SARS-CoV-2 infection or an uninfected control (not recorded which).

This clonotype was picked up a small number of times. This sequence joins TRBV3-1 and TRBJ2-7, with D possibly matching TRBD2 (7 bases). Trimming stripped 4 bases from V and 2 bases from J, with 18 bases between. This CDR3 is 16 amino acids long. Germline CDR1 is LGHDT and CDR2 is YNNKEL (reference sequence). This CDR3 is CASSLNIGGPTYEQYF. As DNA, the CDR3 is TGTGCCAGCAGCCTCAATATCGGGGGGCCTACCTACGAGCAGTACTTC.

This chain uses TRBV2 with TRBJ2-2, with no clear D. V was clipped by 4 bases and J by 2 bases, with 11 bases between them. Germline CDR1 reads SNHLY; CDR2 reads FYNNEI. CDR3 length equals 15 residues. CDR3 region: CASSGQLPNTGELFF. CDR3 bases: TGTGCCAGCAGTGGGCAGCTCCCCAACACCGGGGAGCTGTTTTTT. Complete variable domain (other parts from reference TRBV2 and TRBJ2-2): EPEVTQTPSHQVTQMGQEVILRCVPISNHLYFYWYRQILGQKVEFLVSFYNNEISEKSEIFDDQFSVERPDGSNFTLKIRSTKLEDSAMYFCASSGQLPNTGELFFGEGSRLTVL.

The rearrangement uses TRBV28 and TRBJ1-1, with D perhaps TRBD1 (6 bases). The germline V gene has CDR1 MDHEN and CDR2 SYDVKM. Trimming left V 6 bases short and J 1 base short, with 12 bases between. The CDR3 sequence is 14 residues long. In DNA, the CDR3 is TGTGCCAGCAGGCCCTTACAGGGGAACACTGAAGCTTTCTTT. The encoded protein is CASRPLQGNTEAFF.

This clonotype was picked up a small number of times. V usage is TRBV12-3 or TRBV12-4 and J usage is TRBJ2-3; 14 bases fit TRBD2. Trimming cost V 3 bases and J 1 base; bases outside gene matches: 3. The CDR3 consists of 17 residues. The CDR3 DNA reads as TGTGCCAGCAGTTTCGGACTAGCGGGGGGCCGCACAGATACGCAGTATTTT. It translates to CASSFGLAGGRTDTQYF.

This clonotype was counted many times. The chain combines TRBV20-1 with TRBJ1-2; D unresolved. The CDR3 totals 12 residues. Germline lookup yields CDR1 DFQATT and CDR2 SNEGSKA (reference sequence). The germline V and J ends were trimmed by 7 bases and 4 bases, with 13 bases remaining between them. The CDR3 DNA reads TGCAGTGGTGGAGACGGGCCCTATGGCTACACCTTC. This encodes CSGGDGPYGYTF.

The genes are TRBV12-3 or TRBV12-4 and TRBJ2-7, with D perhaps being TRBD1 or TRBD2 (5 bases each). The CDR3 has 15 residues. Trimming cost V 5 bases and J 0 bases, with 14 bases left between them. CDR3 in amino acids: CASSPSGTVSYEQYF. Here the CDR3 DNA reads TGTGCCAGCAGTCCGTCCGGGACGGTCTCCTACGAGCAGTACTTC.

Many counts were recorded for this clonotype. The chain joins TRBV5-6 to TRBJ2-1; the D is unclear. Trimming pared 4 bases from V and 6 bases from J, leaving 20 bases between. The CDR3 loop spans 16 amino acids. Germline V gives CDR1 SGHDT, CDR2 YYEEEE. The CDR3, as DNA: TGTGCCAGCAGCGGGCTTACAGACCCCCCGGCCAATGAGCAGTTCTTC. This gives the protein CASSGLTDPPANEQFF.